Detailed here is one T cell receptor (beta chain). As yet, its antigen is unknown. V lost 7 bases, J lost 3 bases, and 13 bases lay in between. This CDR3 region has 13 residues. CDR1 and CDR2 (germline): MNHEY, SMNVEV (reference sequence). The sample belongs to a study of lymphopenia after photon versus proton radiotherapy. General observations from the study: Proton therapy kept repertoires fairly stable, unlike photons, which gained effector/memory cells. Better survival with proton therapy was suggested as possible, not demonstrated.

Generated by immunoSEQ multiplex PCR, the TCRdb table keeps only in-frame clones and is missing some. The table includes 83,000 or so clones, around 80% detected once. This clonotype was obtained from a man aged 60 to 75 with pancreatic cancer. The material sequenced was peripheral blood, taken from a patient treated with proton-based radiotherapy. V and J are TRBV27 and TRBJ2-7; the D call may be TRBD1 or TRBD2 (5 bases each). The CDR3 region is CASTPGGGYEQYF. The CDR3 DNA reads TGTGCCAGCACCCCTGGGGGTGGCTACGAGCAGTACTTC.